A selection of T cell receptor beta chains follows, all from one sample in a study of T cell responses to AZD1222 COVID-19 vaccine. Measured with immunoSEQ multiplex PCR; TCRdb has only the in-frame clones, and not every one. The table records around 130,000 clones, about nine tenths of them present only once. The sequencing used peripheral blood, collected 28 days after the second dose of the MenACWY control vaccine. The origin of the receptors is an adult who received the MenACWY meningococcal vaccine as a control. The CDR3 runs from the conserved cysteine through the conserved F or W. Each record gives: clone size, J gene, D gene, V gene, CDR3 protein, CDR3 DNA. D genes are given only for firm matches. Clone size appears in some rows only: once, few, many, or a class for an expanded clone.

clone_size: -; j_call: TRBJ1-1; d_call: -; v_call: TRBV11-2; cdr3_aa: CASSFPQGGNTEAFF; cdr3_nt: TGTGCCAGCAGCTTTCCCCAGGGTGGTAACACTGAAGCTTTCTTT
clone_size: -; j_call: TRBJ2-1; d_call: -; v_call: TRBV2; cdr3_aa: CASRQARSYNEQFF; cdr3_nt: TGTGCCAGCAGACAGGCTCGCTCCTACAATGAGCAGTTCTTC
clone_size: once; j_call: TRBJ2-2; d_call: TRBD1; v_call: TRBV10-2; cdr3_aa: CASSPGIGDRVGVTGELFF; cdr3_nt: TGCGCCAGCAGTCCCGGAATTGGGGACAGGGTGGGGGTCACCGGGGAGCTGTTTTTT
clone_size: -; j_call: TRBJ1-3; d_call: TRBD1; v_call: TRBV18; cdr3_aa: CASSPQGAGNTIYF; cdr3_nt: TGTGCCAGCTCACCACAGGGGGCCGGAAACACCATATATTTT
clone_size: -; j_call: TRBJ1-1; d_call: -; v_call: TRBV9; cdr3_aa: CASSVGGENTEAFF; cdr3_nt: TGTGCCAGCAGCGTAGGAGGCGAGAACACTGAAGCTTTCTTT
clone_size: -; j_call: TRBJ2-2; d_call: -; v_call: TRBV9; cdr3_aa: CASSVGVGVGTGELFF; cdr3_nt: TGTGCCAGCAGCGTAGGCGTAGGGGTAGGCACCGGGGAGCTGTTTTTT
clone_size: -; j_call: TRBJ2-6; d_call: -; v_call: TRBV27; cdr3_aa: CASSLLGANVLTF; cdr3_nt: TGTGCCAGCAGTTTACTCGGGGCCAACGTCCTGACTTTC
clone_size: -; j_call: TRBJ2-3; d_call: -; v_call: TRBV7-9; cdr3_aa: CASSLFGTDTQYF; cdr3_nt: TGTGCCAGCAGCTTATTCGGGACAGATACGCAGTATTTT
clone_size: once; j_call: TRBJ2-1; d_call: -; v_call: TRBV9; cdr3_aa: CASSAYTGTRANEQFF; cdr3_nt: TGTGCCAGCAGCGCATACACCGGGACAAGGGCCAATGAGCAGTTCTTC
clone_size: -; j_call: TRBJ2-5; d_call: TRBD2; v_call: TRBV3-1/TRBV3-2; cdr3_aa: CASSQGARLAGGWETQYF; cdr3_nt: TGTGCCAGCAGCCAAGGGGCCCGACTAGCGGGGGGTTGGGAGACCCAGTACTTC
clone_size: few; j_call: TRBJ2-3; d_call: -; v_call: TRBV19; cdr3_aa: CASSIIGSDTQYF; cdr3_nt: TGTGCCAGTAGTATTATAGGGTCAGATACGCAGTATTTT
clone_size: -; j_call: TRBJ1-2; d_call: -; v_call: TRBV6-6; cdr3_aa: CASSYSPQAVGYTF; cdr3_nt: TGTGCCAGCAGTTACTCCCCGCAGGCTGTTGGCTACACCTTC
clone_size: -; j_call: TRBJ1-2; d_call: -; v_call: TRBV10-2; cdr3_aa: CASSDGLLGYTF; cdr3_nt: TGCGCCAGCAGCGACGGGCTTTTAGGCTACACCTTC
clone_size: once; j_call: TRBJ2-1; d_call: TRBD2; v_call: TRBV7-8; cdr3_aa: CASSFRVNRGGGNEQFF; cdr3_nt: TGTGCCAGCAGCTTTAGAGTTAATCGGGGCGGGGGCAATGAGCAGTTCTTC
clone_size: -; j_call: TRBJ1-6; d_call: -; v_call: TRBV10-1; cdr3_aa: CASSERGGNSPLHF; cdr3_nt: TGCGCCAGCAGTGAGAGGGGAGGCAATTCACCCCTCCACTTT
clone_size: -; j_call: TRBJ1-5; d_call: -; v_call: TRBV28; cdr3_aa: CASNSGGGNQPQHF; cdr3_nt: TGTGCCAGCAACTCGGGGGGAGGCAATCAGCCCCAGCATTTT
clone_size: -; j_call: TRBJ2-1; d_call: TRBD2; v_call: TRBV6-1; cdr3_aa: CASSARAARMGLAGHNEQFF; cdr3_nt: TGTGCCAGCAGTGCGAGGGCAGCACGAATGGGACTAGCGGGGCACAATGAGCAGTTCTTC
clone_size: once; j_call: TRBJ1-2; d_call: -; v_call: TRBV7-9; cdr3_aa: CASSLVQKNYGYTF; cdr3_nt: TGTGCCAGCAGCTTAGTGCAGAAAAACTATGGCTACACCTTC
clone_size: -; j_call: TRBJ1-3; d_call: -; v_call: TRBV10-2; cdr3_aa: CASSPQIFSGNTIYF; cdr3_nt: TGCGCCAGCAGTCCACAGATATTCTCTGGAAACACCATATATTTT
clone_size: -; j_call: TRBJ1-1; d_call: TRBD1; v_call: TRBV6-5; cdr3_aa: CASTYSGQANEAFF; cdr3_nt: TGTGCCAGCACCTACTCGGGACAGGCCAATGAAGCTTTCTTT
clone_size: -; j_call: TRBJ2-3; d_call: TRBD2; v_call: TRBV2; cdr3_aa: CASTGLVFGDTQYF; cdr3_nt: TGTGCCAGCACCGGACTAGTTTTTGGAGATACGCAGTATTTT
clone_size: -; j_call: TRBJ2-5; d_call: -; v_call: TRBV28; cdr3_aa: CASSFGAAGGPWETQYF; cdr3_nt: TGTGCCAGCAGTTTCGGGGCGGCAGGGGGGCCATGGGAGACCCAGTACTTC
clone_size: -; j_call: TRBJ2-3; d_call: TRBD2; v_call: TRBV25-1; cdr3_aa: CASSAQRAGGLTDTQYF; cdr3_nt: TGTGCCAGCAGTGCTCAGAGGGCGGGGGGTCTCACAGATACGCAGTATTTT
clone_size: -; j_call: TRBJ2-3; d_call: TRBD1; v_call: TRBV18; cdr3_aa: CASSPPSQGARDTQYF; cdr3_nt: TGTGCCAGCTCACCACCCTCACAGGGGGCGCGAGATACGCAGTATTTT
clone_size: -; j_call: TRBJ2-5; d_call: TRBD2; v_call: TRBV3-1/TRBV3-2; cdr3_aa: CASSQVTSGETQYF; cdr3_nt: TGTGCCAGCAGCCAAGTTACTAGCGGAGAGACCCAGTACTTC
clone_size: -; j_call: TRBJ2-3; d_call: -; v_call: TRBV24-1; cdr3_aa: CATGTADTDTQYF; cdr3_nt: TGTGCCACCGGTACCGCTGATACAGATACGCAGTATTTT
clone_size: -; j_call: TRBJ2-3; d_call: -; v_call: TRBV7-2; cdr3_aa: CASSLPPGGSTDTQYF; cdr3_nt: TGTGCCAGCAGCTTACCCCCCGGCGGAAGCACAGATACGCAGTATTTT
clone_size: -; j_call: TRBJ1-1; d_call: -; v_call: TRBV10-3; cdr3_aa: CATARDTMNTEAFF; cdr3_nt: TGTGCCACCGCCCGGGACACGATGAACACTGAAGCTTTCTTT
clone_size: -; j_call: TRBJ1-4; d_call: -; v_call: TRBV9; cdr3_aa: CASSVSPAIGEKLFF; cdr3_nt: TGTGCCAGCAGCGTGTCACCGGCCATTGGTGAAAAACTGTTTTTT
clone_size: few; j_call: TRBJ1-4; d_call: -; v_call: TRBV7-9; cdr3_aa: CAGGFATNEKLFF; cdr3_nt: TGTGCCGGAGGGTTCGCAACTAATGAAAAACTGTTTTTT
clone_size: -; j_call: TRBJ1-3; d_call: TRBD1; v_call: TRBV4-2; cdr3_aa: CASSQDNPGGLYTIYF; cdr3_nt: TGTGCCAGCAGCCAAGATAATCCAGGGGGCTTATACACCATATATTTT
clone_size: -; j_call: TRBJ2-1; d_call: TRBD1; v_call: TRBV6-5; cdr3_aa: CASRPTQGDAFF; cdr3_nt: TGTGCCAGCAGACCAACACAGGGGGACGCTTTCTTC
clone_size: -; j_call: TRBJ1-5; d_call: -; v_call: TRBV28; cdr3_aa: CASSLRVFPDSNQPQHF; cdr3_nt: TGTGCCAGCAGTTTACGAGTCTTTCCGGACAGCAATCAGCCCCAGCATTTT
clone_size: -; j_call: TRBJ2-1; d_call: -; v_call: TRBV19; cdr3_aa: CASSTDILSYNEQFF; cdr3_nt: TGTGCCAGTAGTACGGACATCCTCTCCTACAATGAGCAGTTCTTC
clone_size: -; j_call: TRBJ1-1; d_call: -; v_call: TRBV19; cdr3_aa: CASSIIEWTRNTEAFF; cdr3_nt: TGTGCCAGTAGTATAATCGAGTGGACACGAAACACTGAAGCTTTCTTT
clone_size: -; j_call: TRBJ2-1; d_call: -; v_call: TRBV11-2; cdr3_aa: CASSLVPQVNEQFF; cdr3_nt: TGTGCCAGCAGCTTAGTCCCGCAGGTCAATGAGCAGTTCTTC
clone_size: -; j_call: TRBJ1-1; d_call: -; v_call: TRBV7-9; cdr3_aa: CASSLDRVPVAFF; cdr3_nt: TGTGCCAGCAGCTTAGACAGGGTCCCTGTAGCTTTCTTT
clone_size: few; j_call: TRBJ2-5; d_call: -; v_call: TRBV15; cdr3_aa: CATSRGTGLSQETQYF; cdr3_nt: TGTGCCACCAGCAGAGGAACGGGACTTTCCCAAGAGACCCAGTACTTC
clone_size: -; j_call: TRBJ2-3; d_call: -; v_call: TRBV7-2; cdr3_aa: CASSSGFSTDTQYF; cdr3_nt: TGTGCCTCCTCCTCCGGGTTCAGCACAGATACGCAGTATTTT
clone_size: -; j_call: TRBJ2-1; d_call: TRBD1; v_call: TRBV12-3/TRBV12-4; cdr3_aa: CATFIQGANEQFF; cdr3_nt: TGTGCCACTTTTATCCAGGGGGCTAATGAGCAGTTCTTC
clone_size: -; j_call: TRBJ2-7; d_call: -; v_call: TRBV7-6; cdr3_aa: CASSYQVAAYEQYF; cdr3_nt: TGTGCCAGCAGCTATCAGGTAGCGGCCTACGAGCAGTACTTC
clone_size: -; j_call: TRBJ1-1; d_call: -; v_call: TRBV5-1; cdr3_aa: CASSLVGPQGRWAEAFF; cdr3_nt: TGCGCCAGCAGCTTGGTGGGGCCACAGGGTCGTTGGGCTGAAGCTTTCTTT
clone_size: -; j_call: TRBJ1-4; d_call: -; v_call: TRBV2; cdr3_aa: CATSLADMYEKLFF; cdr3_nt: TGTGCCACCTCATTGGCGGACATGTATGAAAAACTGTTTTTT